Given below is one T cell receptor beta chain in context. This sample stems from a study of blood T cell repertoires in COVID-19. CDR1 is MNHEY and CDR2 is SVGAGI in the germline V gene. CDR3 length: 15 amino acids. V was clipped by 7 bases and J by 3 bases; unmatched bases: 10. This table comes from immunoSEQ multiplex PCR, and its TCRdb copy is limited to in-frame clones, with some not included. The sample lists under 200,000 clones; roughly 84% were seen once. The rearrangement joins TRBV6-5 to TRBJ2-7; the match to TRBD2 covers 9 bases. The sample comprised peripheral blood. The TCR comes from a man aged 35-49 years with acute or convalescent COVID-19. CDR3 loop: CASTSGRAGGYEQYF. CDR3 sequence (DNA): TGTGCCAGCACCTCGGGAAGAGCGGGGGGCTACGAGCAGTACTTC.